The rows below give T cell receptor beta chains drawn from one sample of a study of cytotoxic CD8 clonotypes in ibrutinib-treated CLL. Generated by immunoSEQ multiplex PCR, the TCRdb table keeps only in-frame clones and is missing some. The repertoire holds 160,000 or so clones, with 81% as singletons. Specimen: PBMCs, collected after 12 months of ibrutinib treatment. These receptors all stem from a human donor with chronic lymphocytic leukemia. Both conserved end residues are part of each CDR3. Each record gives: V gene, clone size, J gene, D gene, CDR3 protein, CDR3 DNA. The D gene is left open where the match is weak. Size values are once, few and many counts, or a class for expanded clones, and some rows have none.

>TRBV11-2|once|TRBJ1-1|TRBD1
CASSSRPGTGNTEAFF
TGTGCCAGCAGCTCTCGCCCCGGGACAGGGAACACTGAAGCTTTCTTT
>TRBV4-2|NA|TRBJ2-7|NA
CASSQEQGTYEQYF
TGTGCCAGCAGCCAGGAACAGGGTACCTACGAGCAGTACTTC
>TRBV6-6|NA|TRBJ2-7|NA
CASIRGTTYEQYF
TGTGCCAGCATCAGGGGGACTACCTACGAGCAGTACTTC
>TRBV5-6|NA|TRBJ2-7|TRBD2
CASSIGTSGYEQYF
TGTGCCAGCAGCATCGGGACTAGCGGCTACGAGCAGTACTTC
>TRBV19|NA|TRBJ2-1|NA
CASSNAGTMVPLF
TGTGCCAGTAGTAACGCGGGCACTATGGTGCCGCTCTTC
>TRBV15|NA|TRBJ2-7|TRBD1
CATSRDRLEQYF
TGTGCCACCAGCAGGGACAGGCTAGAGCAGTACTTC
>TRBV5-1|NA|TRBJ2-6|TRBD1
CASSLQGALAGANVLTF
TGCGCCAGCAGCTTACAGGGGGCGCTTGCTGGGGCCAACGTCCTGACTTTC
>TRBV20-1|NA|TRBJ1-1|NA
CSARGNTEAFF
TGCAGTGCTAGAGGGAACACTGAAGCTTTCTTT
>TRBV18|NA|TRBJ1-1|NA
CASSGIREPLGNTEAFF
TGTGCCAGCTCAGGAATCCGGGAGCCCCTGGGGAACACTGAAGCTTTCTTT
>TRBV19|NA|TRBJ1-1|NA
CASSLDRNTEAFF
TGTGCCAGTAGTTTAGACAGGAACACTGAAGCTTTCTTT
>TRBV18|NA|TRBJ2-3|TRBD2
CASSPPGRGYTDTQYF
TGTGCCAGCTCACCGCCCGGGAGGGGCTATACAGATACGCAGTATTTT
>TRBV4-1|NA|TRBJ2-7|NA
CASSQVMGEQYF
TGCGCCAGCAGCCAAGTCATGGGGGAGCAGTACTTC
>TRBV5-4|once|TRBJ2-6|NA
CASSLQGGSGANVLTF
TGTGCCAGCAGCTTGCAGGGGGGCTCTGGGGCCAACGTCCTGACTTTC
>TRBV21-1|NA|TRBJ1-5|NA
CARTYRDTDQPQHF
TGTGCCAGAACCTACCGGGACACTGATCAGCCCCAGCATTTT
>TRBV7-3|NA|TRBJ1-1|NA
CASSSTGARTAEAFF
TGTGCCAGCAGCTCGACCGGGGCCCGTACCGCTGAAGCTTTCTTT
>TRBV14|few|TRBJ1-2|TRBD1
CASSQGQGIGYGYTF
TGTGCCAGCAGCCAGGGACAGGGGATCGGCTATGGCTACACCTTC
>TRBV5-6|NA|TRBJ2-1|TRBD2
CASRSSGGPGEQFF
TGTGCCAGCAGGTCCAGCGGGGGGCCGGGTGAGCAGTTCTTC
>TRBV7-2|NA|TRBJ1-1|NA
CASSLRIPEAFF
TGTGCCAGCAGCCTTAGGATCCCTGAAGCTTTCTTT
>TRBV5-1|NA|TRBJ2-1|NA
CASSLLSAGPSSGEQFF
TGCGCCAGCAGCTTGCTGTCGGCGGGCCCCTCTTCAGGTGAGCAGTTCTTC
>TRBV28|NA|TRBJ1-2|NA
CASIKLGRNYGYTF
TGTGCCAGCATTAAGCTGGGACGGAACTATGGCTACACCTTC
>TRBV18|NA|TRBJ1-1|NA
CASSPERGMMNTEAFF
TGTGCCAGCTCACCCGAGAGGGGAATGATGAACACTGAAGCTTTCTTT
>TRBV6-1|NA|TRBJ1-1|NA
CASSQQGRTEAFF
TGTGCCAGCAGTCAACAGGGAAGGACTGAAGCTTTCTTT
>TRBV9|NA|TRBJ2-7|NA
CASSVEDSRNEQYF
TGTGCCAGCAGCGTAGAGGACAGTAGGAACGAGCAGTACTTC
>TRBV28|NA|TRBJ2-1|NA
CASSYYGTNYLNEQFF
TGTGCCAGCAGTTATTACGGGACAAACTACTTAAATGAGCAGTTCTTC
>TRBV14|NA|TRBJ2-5|TRBD1
CASSQDFWTGRASQYF
TGTGCCAGCAGCCAAGATTTCTGGACAGGCAGAGCGTCCCAGTACTTC
>TRBV4-3|many|TRBJ2-2|TRBD2
CASSQDWTSGSSSNTGELFF
TGCGCCAGCAGCCAAGATTGGACTAGCGGGAGTTCTTCCAACACCGGGGAGCTGTTTTTT
>TRBV7-9|NA|TRBJ2-1|NA
CASASSADNEQFF
TGTGCCAGCGCAAGTAGTGCCGACAATGAGCAGTTCTTC
>TRBV5-1|NA|TRBJ2-1|TRBD1
CASMSGQGVYNEQFF
TGCGCCAGCATGTCGGGACAGGGGGTTTACAATGAGCAGTTCTTC
>TRBV7-6|NA|TRBJ2-3|TRBD1
CASSLVPPGQGGTDTQYF
TGTGCCAGCAGCCTAGTACCCCCGGGACAGGGTGGCACAGATACGCAGTATTTT
>TRBV4-1|NA|TRBJ1-5|TRBD1
CASSQVEGADNQPQHF
TGCGCCAGCAGCCAAGTGGAGGGGGCGGACAATCAGCCCCAGCATTTT
>TRBV29-1|NA|TRBJ2-5|TRBD2
CSVAGAGGPKTQYF
TGCAGCGTTGCGGGAGCGGGAGGGCCCAAGACCCAGTACTTC
>TRBV7-9|NA|TRBJ2-3|NA
CASSPFMATDTQYF
TGTGCCAGCAGCCCATTCATGGCCACAGATACGCAGTATTTT
>TRBV2|NA|TRBJ1-5|TRBD1
CASSRDRGNQPQHF
TGTGCCAGCAGCCGGGACAGGGGGAATCAGCCCCAGCATTTT
>TRBV2|NA|TRBJ1-3|NA
CASSQDGSHTIYF
TGTGCCAGCAGTCAGGACGGAAGCCACACCATATATTTT
>TRBV27|few|TRBJ1-2|NA
CASSQRDHYGYTF
TGTGCCAGCAGTCAAAGGGACCACTATGGCTACACCTTC
>TRBV2|NA|TRBJ2-5|TRBD2
CASSPSGGKQETQYF
TGTGCCAGCAGCCCTAGCGGGGGGAAGCAAGAGACCCAGTACTTC
>TRBV5-6|NA|TRBJ2-3|NA
CASSLGQTITDTQYF
TGTGCCAGCAGCTTGGGACAAACGATCACAGATACGCAGTATTTT
>TRBV5-1|NA|TRBJ1-5|NA
CASSLAWGRDQPQHF
TGCGCCAGCAGCTTGGCCTGGGGTAGAGATCAGCCCCAGCATTTT
>TRBV9|NA|TRBJ1-2|TRBD1
CASSSRVGGAGYGYTF
TGTGCCAGCAGCTCAAGGGTAGGGGGCGCCGGCTATGGCTACACCTTC
>TRBV19|once|TRBJ2-7|TRBD1
CASSTRDRGSYEQYF
TGTGCCAGTAGTACCCGGGACAGGGGATCCTACGAGCAGTACTTC
>TRBV5-1|NA|TRBJ2-1|TRBD1
CASSFGTGRIHEQFF
TGCGCCAGCAGCTTTGGGACAGGGCGGATCCATGAGCAGTTCTTC
>TRBV12-5|once|TRBJ2-7|NA
CASGLGLSYEQYF
TGTGCTAGTGGTCTGGGCCTCTCCTACGAGCAGTACTTC
>TRBV28|NA|TRBJ1-2|NA
CASTSRNTGDGYTF
TGTGCCAGCACCTCAAGGAATACAGGCGATGGCTACACCTTC
>TRBV28|once|TRBJ2-2|NA
CASSFIGELFF
TGTGCCAGCAGTTTTATCGGGGAGCTGTTTTTT
>TRBV9|NA|TRBJ1-1|NA
CASSVGVGRGTEAFF
TGTGCCAGCAGCGTAGGAGTGGGGCGAGGCACTGAAGCTTTCTTT
>TRBV2|few|TRBJ2-7|TRBD1
CASKPTGGSYEQYF
TGTGCCAGCAAACCTACAGGGGGCTCCTACGAGCAGTACTTC
>TRBV4-1|NA|TRBJ1-3|NA
CASSQPNSGNTIYF
TGCGCCAGCAGCCAACCGAACAGTGGAAACACCATATATTTT
>TRBV7-2|NA|TRBJ1-2|TRBD1
CASSSNRGLANYGYTF
TGTGCCAGCAGCTCCAACAGGGGGCTCGCTAACTATGGCTACACCTTC
>TRBV28|NA|TRBJ2-1|NA
CASSLVSTYNEQFF
TGTGCCAGCAGTTTAGTGTCGACTTACAATGAGCAGTTCTTC
>TRBV7-2|few|TRBJ1-1|NA
CASSLGGGYAFF
TGTGCCAGCAGCTTAGGGGGTGGCTACGCTTTCTTT
>TRBV6-6|NA|TRBJ1-1|NA
CASSEGTVNTEAFF
TGTGCCAGCAGCGAAGGGACGGTGAACACTGAAGCTTTCTTT
>TRBV29-1|few|TRBJ1-2|NA
CSGVEGYGYTF
TGCAGCGGGGTAGAGGGCTATGGCTACACCTTC
>TRBV7-2|NA|TRBJ2-1|NA
CASSLTRSSYNEQFF
TGTGCCAGCAGCTTGACACGCAGCTCCTACAATGAGCAGTTCTTC
>TRBV2|few|TRBJ1-6|NA
CASSVHYSPLHF
TGTGCCAGCAGTGTGCACTATTCACCCCTCCACTTT
>TRBV19|NA|TRBJ2-5|TRBD1
CASSPTGALQYF
TGTGCCAGTAGCCCGACAGGGGCCCTCCAGTACTTC
>TRBV27|NA|TRBJ1-1|NA
CASSPPRPRWAFF
TGTGCCAGCAGTCCCCCTCGACCACGGTGGGCTTTCTTT
>TRBV5-4|NA|TRBJ1-2|NA
CASSLIRGRVYGYTF
TGTGCCAGCAGCTTGATACGTGGCAGGGTCTATGGCTACACCTTC
>TRBV6-1|once|TRBJ2-1|NA
CASSTGTEPYNEQFF
TGTGCCAGCAGCACCGGGACCGAGCCCTACAATGAGCAGTTCTTC
>TRBV5-1|NA|TRBJ2-5|NA
CASSSGGGGQETQYF
TGCGCCAGCAGCTCCGGGGGTGGAGGCCAAGAGACCCAGTACTTC
>TRBV11-3|once|TRBJ2-1|NA
CASSLEGEQFF
TGTGCCAGCAGCTTAGAGGGCGAGCAGTTCTTC